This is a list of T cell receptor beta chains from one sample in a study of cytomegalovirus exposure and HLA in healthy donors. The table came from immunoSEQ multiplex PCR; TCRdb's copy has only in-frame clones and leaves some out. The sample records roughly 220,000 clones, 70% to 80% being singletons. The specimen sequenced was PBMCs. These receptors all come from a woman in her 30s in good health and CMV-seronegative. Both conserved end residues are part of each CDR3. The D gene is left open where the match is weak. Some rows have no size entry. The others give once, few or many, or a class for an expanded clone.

cdr3_nt: TGTGCCAGTAGTATAGCGGGTTACACTGAAGCTTTCTTT
cdr3_aa: CASSIAGYTEAFF
v_call: TRBV19
j_call: TRBJ1-1
clone_size: -
d_call: -

cdr3_nt: TGTGCCAGTAGTTTGCGACAGGGGGCCCCCTACGAGCAGTACTTC
cdr3_aa: CASSLRQGAPYEQYF
v_call: TRBV19
j_call: TRBJ2-7
clone_size: -
d_call: TRBD1

cdr3_nt: TGTGCTAGCAGCCCCTTGACTAGCATCGATGCGGGGGAGCTGTTTTTT
cdr3_aa: CASSPLTSIDAGELFF
v_call: TRBV7-7
j_call: TRBJ2-2
clone_size: -
d_call: TRBD2

cdr3_nt: TGTGCCAGCAGTACTAGGACAGGGGTATCCTATGGCTACACCTTC
cdr3_aa: CASSTRTGVSYGYTF
v_call: TRBV6-1
j_call: TRBJ1-2
clone_size: -
d_call: TRBD1

cdr3_nt: TGTGCCAGCAGCGGAAACCCAGGGGTCAACACTGAAGCTTTCTTT
cdr3_aa: CASSGNPGVNTEAFF
v_call: TRBV9
j_call: TRBJ1-1
clone_size: once
d_call: -

cdr3_nt: TGTGCCAGCCAGCTCGGACTGTACCAAGAGACCCAGTACTTC
cdr3_aa: CASQLGLYQETQYF
v_call: TRBV6-1
j_call: TRBJ2-5
clone_size: -
d_call: -

cdr3_nt: TGTGCCAGCAGGCTGACACCGAACTATGGCTACACCTTC
cdr3_aa: CASRLTPNYGYTF
v_call: TRBV6-5
j_call: TRBJ1-2
clone_size: -
d_call: -

cdr3_nt: TGTGCCAGCAGTGCGGACAGGGAATCTGGAGATACGCAGTATTTT
cdr3_aa: CASSADRESGDTQYF
v_call: TRBV25-1
j_call: TRBJ2-3
clone_size: -
d_call: TRBD1

cdr3_nt: TGTGCTAGCAGCTTAGCGCCTCAGGGGGAGCTGTTTTTT
cdr3_aa: CASSLAPQGELFF
v_call: TRBV7-7
j_call: TRBJ2-2
clone_size: -
d_call: -

cdr3_nt: TGTGCCTGGAGGGGGACAGGGAAGGGGTGGTCGGAAAAACTGTTTTTT
cdr3_aa: CAWRGTGKGWSEKLFF
v_call: TRBV30
j_call: TRBJ1-4
clone_size: -
d_call: TRBD1

cdr3_nt: TGTGCCAGCAGTGAGGCGGGACAGGGGACCGGCTACACCTTC
cdr3_aa: CASSEAGQGTGYTF
v_call: TRBV25-1
j_call: TRBJ1-2
clone_size: -
d_call: TRBD1

cdr3_nt: TGTGCCAGCAGCTTGGATGAGCGGGAGGGTGGGACCGGGGAGCTGTTTTTT
cdr3_aa: CASSLDEREGGTGELFF
v_call: TRBV5-4
j_call: TRBJ2-2
clone_size: -
d_call: TRBD2

cdr3_nt: TGTGCCTGCGACAGCTATGGCTACACCTTC
cdr3_aa: CACDSYGYTF
v_call: TRBV30
j_call: TRBJ1-2
clone_size: -
d_call: -

cdr3_nt: TGTGCCAGCAGCTCCTCAGAGGGTCCACAAGAAGCTTTCTTT
cdr3_aa: CASSSSEGPQEAFF
v_call: TRBV9
j_call: TRBJ1-1
clone_size: -
d_call: -

cdr3_nt: TGTGCCAGCAGCCGACAAGACAGAGGCGCTGAAGCTTTCTTT
cdr3_aa: CASSRQDRGAEAFF
v_call: TRBV7-9
j_call: TRBJ1-1
clone_size: -
d_call: -

cdr3_nt: TGTGCCAGCAGCTTAGAATACAGTAAAGGCGAAAAACTGTTTTTT
cdr3_aa: CASSLEYSKGEKLFF
v_call: TRBV11-2
j_call: TRBJ1-4
clone_size: -
d_call: -

cdr3_nt: TGTGCCAGCAGCCGCTTGGGGGGACTCCAAGAGACCCAGTACTTC
cdr3_aa: CASSRLGGLQETQYF
v_call: TRBV7-2
j_call: TRBJ2-5
clone_size: -
d_call: -

cdr3_nt: TGTGCCACCAGCAGAGTTCAGACTAATGAAAAACTGTTTTTT
cdr3_aa: CATSRVQTNEKLFF
v_call: TRBV15
j_call: TRBJ1-4
clone_size: few
d_call: -

cdr3_nt: TGTGCCAGCATAGGGGGCGGGGGCACAGATACGCAGTATTTT
cdr3_aa: CASIGGGGTDTQYF
v_call: TRBV27
j_call: TRBJ2-3
clone_size: -
d_call: -

cdr3_nt: TGTGCCACCACCCCTAGCGGGGATTACAATGAGCAGTTCTTC
cdr3_aa: CATTPSGDYNEQFF
v_call: TRBV14
j_call: TRBJ2-1
clone_size: -
d_call: TRBD2

cdr3_nt: TGTGCCAGCAGCTTGGTATGGCAGTATAGCAATCAGCCCCAGCATTTT
cdr3_aa: CASSLVWQYSNQPQHF
v_call: TRBV5-5
j_call: TRBJ1-5
clone_size: -
d_call: -

cdr3_nt: TGCGCCAGCAGCCAGGGGCGGCAGTCTGAAGCTTTCTTT
cdr3_aa: CASSQGRQSEAFF
v_call: TRBV4-1
j_call: TRBJ1-1
clone_size: -
d_call: -

cdr3_nt: TGTGCCAGCAGTGAAAGTAAGACAGCTTACACCTTC
cdr3_aa: CASSESKTAYTF
v_call: TRBV6-1
j_call: TRBJ1-2
clone_size: -
d_call: -

cdr3_nt: TGTGCCAGCAGCCAAGACAATTATGGCTACACCTTC
cdr3_aa: CASSQDNYGYTF
v_call: TRBV14
j_call: TRBJ1-2
clone_size: -
d_call: -

cdr3_nt: TGTGCCAGCAGTACTCCTGGGGCCAACGTCCTGACTTTC
cdr3_aa: CASSTPGANVLTF
v_call: TRBV6-5
j_call: TRBJ2-6
clone_size: few
d_call: -